This T cell receptor beta chain comes out of a study of CD8+CD57+ T cells in acquired aplastic anemia (dated by TCRdb to the late 2010s). Background for the entire study: DNA extracted from sorted CD4+ and CD8+ cells had a mean of approximately 3.4 ug, with a range of roughly 0.18 to 27.4 ug. CD8+CD57+ expansion was defined as a frequency above the mean frequency observed in healthy subjects. Broader findings and caveats from the paper: Although around 30 CD8+ CDR3 sequences were shared by patients and controls, these sequences appeared highly expressed in patients and within the immunodominant clones of patients. No significant difference in CD8+ Simpson's diversity was found between patients and healthy controls (P=0.060).

TCR beta VDJ combination and CDR3 sequence profiling used genomic DNA as the template. TCR repertoire sequencing was run on an Illumina HiSeq 2000. Per the source publication's procedure: Repertoires were assessed using TRBV/TRBJ rearrangement plots, CDR3 size and DJ length profiles, and Simpson's diversity index. Whichever DNA sequence was most abundant in the deep sequencing data was defined as the immunodominant clone. CDR3 amino acid sequences were checked for sharing between subjects and were compared against published repertoires and the VDJdb database. TCRdb reworked the public reads: Q25 trimming with fastp, MiXCR clone assembly, productive beta chains retained. Each entry is one CDR3 protein sequence, shown with its most common DNA and genes. TCRdb's processing, not the authors', yielded these V and J calls. The sample table holds over 150,000 distinct CDR3 sequences, of which 71% were seen once. Under 60% of the sample comes from the top ten.

From cysteine to phenylalanine, the CDR3 is 11 amino acids long. The retained sequence is limited to the CDR3, 33 bases, with the frame set at the first base. The germline ends are 10 bases apart after V is trimmed by 6 bases and J by 7 bases. As encoded in the germline V gene (reference sequence), CDR1 is DFQATT while CDR2 is SNEGSKA. Patients chosen for sequencing had shown expansion of CD8+CD57+ cells by flow cytometry. Every patient had severe acquired aplastic anemia, diagnosed using the International Study of Aplastic Anemia and Agranulocytosis and Camitta criteria. No patient had received any therapy when blood was sampled. In this study, sorted CD4+ and CD8+ T cells from the blood of healthy subjects and of severe aplastic anemia patients had their TCR repertoires deep-sequenced. In the USA, patient enrollment took place under clinicaltrials.gov protocols 00001620, 01623167, 00001397, 00071045, 00081523 and 00961064. Ficoll-Paque density gradient centrifugation was used to isolate peripheral blood mononuclear cells. Before DNA was extracted, CD4+ and CD8+ T cells were sorted using either FACS or magnetic beads.

This clonotype was picked up a small number of times. Its antigen specificity is not known. Within one base of it there is no much larger clone, and no base qualities were kept. The chain is encoded by TRBV20-1 joined to TRBJ2-1, with the D gene not confidently named. The receptor's source is a human donor with aplastic anemia. Sequencing used sorted CD4+, CD8+, or CD8+CD57+ T cells (not recorded which) from PBMCs. The sequence in DNA is TGCAGTGCCCGGTCTAAGAATGAGCAGTTCTTC. Translated, it reads CSARSKNEQFF.